Below are 10 T cell receptor beta chains sequenced from a single sample in a study of T cells after posttransplantation cyclophosphamide. Clones were read by immunoSEQ multiplex PCR, and TCRdb kept only the in-frame ones, dropping some. The repertoire shows approximately 34,000 clones, none seen only once; the top ten take under 7%. The source material was PBMCs. All receptors come from a woman aged 45-65 years in good health and a related stem cell transplant donor.

This clone was picked up many times. The genes are TRBV19 and TRBJ1-1; TRBD1 matches 11 bases. The CDR3 runs to 16 residues. Germline assignment: CDR1 LNHDA and CDR2 SQIVND (reference sequence). V shed 3 bases, J shed 5 bases, and the junction held 8 bases outside the gene matches. CDR3 in amino acids: CASSIPGQGAGTEAFF. The CDR3 nucleotides are TGTGCCAGTAGTATCCCCGGACAGGGGGCAGGTACTGAAGCTTTCTTT.

This clone was found many times. This chain connects TRBV2 to TRBJ1-4; no reliable D call. Germline CDR1 and CDR2: SNHLY and FYNNEI. The CDR3 runs to 15 residues. V was trimmed by 6 bases and J by 7 bases, leaving 18 bases between them. CDR3 DNA: TGTGCCAGCAGGCCGAACGGGGATAGGGCTGAAAAACTGTTTTTT. Protein sequence: CASRPNGDRAEKLFF.

In this sample, this clone turned up many times. The chain joins TRBV27 to TRBJ1-2; possibly TRBD1 for D (6 bases). V lost 3 bases, J lost 6 bases, and 11 bases lay in between. CDR3 size: 13 residues. The germline V gene has CDR1 MNHEY and CDR2 SMNVEV (reference sequence). In nucleotides, the CDR3 is TGTGCCAGCAGTTTCTTGGCAGGGGATGGCTACACCTTC. Protein: CASSFLAGDGYTF.

This clone was seen many times. The chain carries TRBV18 and TRBJ1-5, with D maybe TRBD1 (6 bases). With 3 bases removed from V and 6 bases from J, the gap between germline ends came to 15 bases. This CDR3 contains 15 residues. The germline CDR1 and CDR2 sequences are KGHSH and LQKENI. The CDR3 protein is CASSPLAGESQPQHF. CDR3 in DNA: TGTGCCAGCTCACCTTTAGCAGGGGAAAGTCAGCCCCAGCATTTT.

Many counts were recorded for this clone. This chain links TRBV4-2 with TRBJ1-1; 9 nucleotides align to TRBD1. V dropped 2 bases and J dropped 5; count of bases not matched to a gene: 9. CDR1 LGHNA and CDR2 YNFKEQ come from the germline V gene. CDR3 length: 16 residues. CDR3 sequence (DNA): TGTGCCAGCAGCCAAATGACAGGGACAGGGAAAACTGAAGCTTTCTTT. This translates into CASSQMTGTGKTEAFF.

This clone was detected many times. The rearrangement uses TRBV11-2 and TRBJ2-2; 7 bases match TRBD2. The CDR3 runs 17 residues. Germline V gene sequence: CDR1 SGHAT, CDR2 FQNNGV. The trim removed 5 bases at V and 4 bases at J, leaving 13 bases unmatched. The CDR3 is CASSHVRREIITGELFF. DNA for the CDR3: TGTGCCAGCAGCCACGTGAGGCGGGAGATAATCACCGGGGAGCTGTTTTTT.

This clone came up a few times. V and J are TRBV2 and TRBJ2-5; 7 nucleotides match TRBD2. After removal of 4 bases from V and 0 bases from J, the junction contained 5 bases not matched to a gene. Per the germline V gene, CDR1 is SNHLY and CDR2 is FYNNEI. The CDR3 runs to 15 residues. The CDR3 here is CASSGPAGYQETQYF. The CDR3 region has the DNA TGTGCCAGCAGTGGGCCAGCGGGGTACCAAGAGACCCAGTACTTC.

This clone occurred many times. V usage is TRBV6-2 or TRBV6-3 and J usage is TRBJ2-7; 8 bases agree with TRBD2. Unmatched junction bases numbered 22, after V lost 6 bases and J lost 3 bases. There are 19 residues in the CDR3. In germline, CDR1 is MNHEY, CDR2 SVGEGT. CDR3 residues: CASSAGRGGKPNMNYEQYF. The CDR3 region has the DNA TGTGCCAGCAGCGCTGGACGGGGGGGGAAACCCAACATGAACTACGAGCAGTACTTC.

This clone showed up many times. The chain joins TRBV12-3 or TRBV12-4 to TRBJ2-1, with D tentatively TRBD1 (5 bases). V lost 3 bases and J lost 3, with 9 bases in between. This CDR3 is built from 14 residues. The CDR3 loop reads CASSFGDSYNEQFF. Here the CDR3 DNA reads TGTGCCAGCAGTTTCGGCGACAGCTACAATGAGCAGTTCTTC.

This clone was observed at least ten times. The V and J genes are TRBV25-1 and TRBJ1-2; TRBD1 might be the D (6 bases). CDR3 length: 13 amino acids. Trimming shortened V by 4 bases and J by 3 bases, and 9 bases separated the two germline ends. Germline assignment: CDR1 MGHDK and CDR2 SYGVNS. In DNA form, the CDR3 reads TGTGCCAGCAGTGTGGGGACACACTATGGCTACACCTTC. Its translation is CASSVGTHYGYTF.